One and the same sample provided the 20 T cell receptor beta chains below, sequenced in a study of blood T cells in healthy people across ages (dated by TCRdb to about 2015). The library was built by means of 5' RACE. TCRdb lists the instrument as Illumina HiSeq 2500. A second roughly 6 to 12 cycle PCR used a sample-barcoded 5' primer and a J-beta primer mix. TCRdb itself trimmed the public reads at Q25 with fastp, ran MiXCR and retained productive beta chains. Every entry covers one CDR3 protein and lists the most common genes and DNA from its rows. For this sample the table gives about 930,000 distinct CDR3 sequences, of which about 29% were detected only once. The ten most abundant clones make up roughly 10% of the sample. These data are also associated with another study on T cells of mothers and their children.

Sequencing used blood. Receptors were obtained from a woman aged 40-49 years in good health.

The gene calls are TRBV12-3 or TRBV12-4 and TRBJ2-5; 9 bases agree with TRBD2. The J call may be faulty, since TRBJ2-7 better matches the DNA end. CDR3 size: 15 residues. CDR3 bases: TGTGCCAGCAGGTGGGGGACTAGCAAATCCTACGAGCAGTACTTC. This gives the protein CASRWGTSKSYEQYF.

The DNA of the CDR3 is TGCAGTGCTACCCCCGGGTTAGCGGGGGGGCGGAGCTCCTACAATGAGCAGTTCTTC. Translating it yields CSATPGLAGGRSSYNEQFF. The chain joins TRBV20-1 to TRBJ2-1; 11 nucleotides align to TRBD2. Trimming cost V 4 bases and J 0 bases; bases outside gene matches: 14. The CDR3 is 19 residues long. Germline V lookup: CDR1 DFQATT, CDR2 SNEGSKA (reference sequence).

This rearrangement joins TRBV7-8 to TRBJ2-4; D ambiguous. Trimming cost V 4 bases and J 7 bases, with 17 bases left between them. This CDR3 spans 15 amino acids. Germline-derived CDR1 and CDR2 are SGHVS and FQNEAQ. DNA of the CDR3: TGTGCCAGCAGCTCCCGCCGAGGTCGGGCCAACATTCAGTACTTC. Translation: CASSSRRGRANIQYF.

This clonotype was seen only a few times. The rearrangement joins TRBV7-2 to TRBJ2-2; D is ambiguous. V dropped 8 bases and J dropped 2 bases, with 9 bases sitting between them. This CDR3 has 13 amino acids. The germline gives CDR1 SGHTA, CDR2 FQGNSA. DNA of the CDR3: TGTGCCAGCGGCGGAGCTAACACCGGGGAGCTGTTTTTT. This sequence encodes CASGGANTGELFF. The variable domain in full, with the rest retrieved from reference TRBV7-2 and TRBJ2-2, is GAGVSQSPSNKVTEKGKDVELRCDPISGHTALYWYRQSLGQGLEFLIYFQGNSAPDKSGLPSDRFSAERTGGSVSTLTIQRTQQEDSAVYLCASGGANTGELFFGEGSRLTVL.

The J gene is TRBJ2-7, the V gene TRBV19; TRBD2 matches 9 bases. The CDR3 has 17 residues. CDR1 LNHDA and CDR2 SQIVND come from the germline V gene (reference sequence). The ends lost 4 bases at V and 0 bases at J; junction bases unmatched: 10. CDR3 region: CASSRRLVRGGSYEQYF. The CDR3 DNA follows: TGTGCCAGTAGTAGACGACTTGTGCGGGGGGGCTCCTACGAGCAGTACTTC.

The sample holds a few counts of this clonotype. A read error may be the cause here, since a much bigger clone is one base away. The V and J genes are TRBV6-4 and TRBJ2-1, with 8 bases that match TRBD2. The CDR3 consists of 15 residues. V lost 2 bases and J lost 5; bases outside the gene matches: 5. CDR1 is MRHNA, CDR2 SNTAGT, per germline. The CDR3 is CASSDRAGAHNEQFF. CDR3 sequence (DNA): TGTGCCAGCAGTGACAGAGCGGGGGCCCACAATGAGCAGTTCTTC.

Of note for this clonotype: At one boundary the junction diverges from the germline segment, which might be a read error. The chain uses TRBV27 and TRBJ2-1; 10 nucleotides align to TRBD2. CDR1 is MNHEY and CDR2 is SMNVEV in the germline V gene (reference sequence). There are 18 residues in the CDR3. This CDR3 is CASSLFSRGLAGALEQFF. CDR3 nucleotide sequence: TGCGCCAGCAGTTTGTTTTCGAGAGGCCTAGCGGGGGCCCTTGAGCAGTTCTTC.

V and J are TRBV5-1 and TRBJ2-5, with D possibly TRBD2 on 6 matching bases. Germline V gene data show CDR1 as SGHRS and CDR2 as YFSETQ. Trimming removed 3 bases from V and 0 bases from J, with 9 bases in between. The CDR3 sequence is 14 residues long. CDR3 nucleotides: TGCGCCAGCAGCTGCGGAGGGGACCAAGAGACCCAGTACTTC. This sequence encodes CASSCGGDQETQYF.

This clonotype showed up many times. A single base separates this from a much larger clone, so it may be a read error. The rearrangement joins TRBV29-1 to TRBJ2-1; TRBD1 aligns across 9 bases. CDR3 length equals 18 residues. Germline CDR1 is SQVTM and CDR2 is ANQGSEA. The V gene end was trimmed by 6 bases and the J gene end by 5 bases; junction bases not matched to a gene: 20. The CDR3 is CSVKTGTGRSPSHNEQFF. Written as DNA, the CDR3 is TGCAGCGTGAAAACCGGGACAGGGAGATCCCCTTCCCACAATGAGCAGTTCTTC.

This clonotype turned up a few times. The rearrangement uses TRBV2 and TRBJ1-5; D is possibly TRBD1 (5 bases). CDR1 SNHLY and CDR2 FYNNEI come from the germline V gene. Deletions cut 4 bases from V and 0 bases from J, with 10 bases between. The CDR3 is made up of 15 amino acids. Here the CDR3 DNA reads TGTGCCAGCAGTGGACCGGGGACTAGCAATCAGCCCCAGCATTTT. Protein sequence: CASSGPGTSNQPQHF. Looking up the rest from reference TRBV2 and TRBJ1-5 gives the full variable domain: EPEVTQTPSHQVTQMGQEVILRCVPISNHLYFYWYRQILGQKVEFLVSFYNNEISEKSEIFDDQFSVERPDGSNFTLKIRSTKLEDSAMYFCASSGPGTSNQPQHFGDGTRLSIL.

The V gene is TRBV6-6, the J gene TRBJ1-1; 10 bases fit TRBD1. Germline values: CDR1 MNHNY, CDR2 SVGAGI (reference sequence). Trimming cost V 0 bases and J 3 bases; bases outside gene matches: 1. The CDR3 is 15 residues long. CDR3 sequence (DNA): TGTGCCAGCAGTTACTCGGGACAGGGGTACACTGAAGCTTTCTTT. As protein: CASSYSGQGYTEAFF.

The chain couples TRBV7-9 to TRBJ1-1; D call uncertain. The CDR3 covers 14 residues. The germline CDR1 and CDR2 sequences are SEHNR and FQNEAQ (reference sequence). Trimming removed 1 base from V and 8 bases from J, with 14 bases in between. In nucleotides, the CDR3 is TGTGCCAGCAGCTTAGGGGTCTTAGTCACCGAAGCTTTCTTT. This translates into CASSLGVLVTEAFF.

This clonotype was detected a few times. One end of the junction is discordant with germline, which a read error may explain. The CDR3 is CASSALRGVGETQYF. In DNA, the CDR3 is TGTGCTAGCAGCGCCCTCCGGGGGGTAGGGGAGACCCAGTACTTC. The chain carries TRBV7-7 and TRBJ2-5, with 7 bases that match TRBD2. Germline-derived CDR1 and CDR2 are SSHAT and FNYEAQ (reference sequence). This CDR3 has 15 residues.

This clonotype showed up just once. CDR3 sequence: CASSLAELHISGLAANEQFF. The CDR3 DNA reads TGTGCCAGCAGCTTAGCTGAACTCCATATTTCAGGACTAGCTGCCAATGAGCAGTTCTTC. The chain has TRBV7-9 and TRBJ2-1; TRBD2 matches 8 bases. The germline gives CDR1 SEHNR, CDR2 FQNEAQ (reference sequence). J was trimmed by 6 bases and V by 0 bases; bases with no gene match: 19. The CDR3 runs to 20 residues.

This chain uses TRBV7-2 with TRBJ2-5; a possible D gene is TRBD2 (7 bases). This CDR3 is 16 amino acids long. Germline CDR1 reads SGHTA; CDR2 reads FQGNSA. Trimming cost V 7 bases and J 7 bases, with 25 bases left between them. CDR3 in amino acids: CASNPSGGARMGTQYF. The DNA for the CDR3 is TGTGCCAGCAACCCTAGTGGGGGGGCCCGAATGGGGACCCAGTACTTC. The complete variable domain, with remaining parts taken from reference TRBV7-2 and TRBJ2-5, reads GAGVSQSPSNKVTEKGKDVELRCDPISGHTALYWYRQSLGQGLEFLIYFQGNSAPDKSGLPSDRFSAERTGGSVSTLTIQRTQQEDSAVYLCASNPSGGARMGTQYFGPGTRLLVL.

This clonotype was recorded a few times. The chain has TRBV29-1 and TRBJ1-1, with 12 bases lining up with TRBD1. The V and J ends lost 7 bases and 1 base, in that order; junction bases with no gene match: 4. The CDR3 is made up of 14 amino acids. Germline CDR1 reads SQVTM; CDR2 reads ANQGSEA. This CDR3 is CSAGQGAGNTEAFF. The CDR3 DNA reads as TGCAGCGCGGGACAGGGGGCAGGGAACACTGAAGCTTTCTTT.

In this sample, this clonotype turned up a few times. V is TRBV5-1 and J is TRBJ2-3; D remains ambiguous. The CDR3 runs 14 residues. Per the germline V gene, CDR1 is SGHRS and CDR2 is YFSETQ. V lost 2 bases and J lost 0, with 7 bases in between. The CDR3 DNA sequence: TGCGCCAGCAGCTTCACCCTTAGCACAGATACGCAGTATTTT. This codes for CASSFTLSTDTQYF.

This clonotype was seen at least ten times. This chain joins TRBV9 and TRBJ2-5; TRBD2 matches at 12 bases. Losses at the gene ends were 7 bases for V and 5 bases for J; bases not matched to a gene: 21. The germline V gene has CDR1 SGDLS and CDR2 YYNGEE. CDR3 length: 19 amino acids. CDR3: CASQRGPSGGAGFVETQYF. CDR3 sequence (DNA): TGTGCCAGCCAGCGTGGGCCTAGCGGGGGGGCCGGTTTTGTGGAGACCCAGTACTTC.

This clonotype was recorded a few times. The rearrangement uses TRBV5-1 and TRBJ2-7, with TRBD1 identical over 7 bases. The CDR3 covers 15 residues. V was pared by 2 bases and J by 3 bases, with 8 bases of the junction left unmatched. The germline gives CDR1 SGHRS, CDR2 YFSETQ. In nucleotides, the CDR3 is TGCGCCAGCAGCTTAATGCCAGGGGGTGACTACGAGCAGTACTTC. Translation: CASSLMPGGDYEQYF.

This chain links TRBV5-1 with TRBJ2-1, with D unclear. Deletions cut 0 bases from V and 5 bases from J, with 12 bases between. This CDR3 is 15 amino acids long. Germline V gene data show CDR1 as SGHRS and CDR2 as YFSETQ. In DNA, the CDR3 is TGCGCCAGCAGCTTGGGGGGTGGCACTAACAATGAGCAGTTCTTC. Encoded protein: CASSLGGGTNNEQFF.